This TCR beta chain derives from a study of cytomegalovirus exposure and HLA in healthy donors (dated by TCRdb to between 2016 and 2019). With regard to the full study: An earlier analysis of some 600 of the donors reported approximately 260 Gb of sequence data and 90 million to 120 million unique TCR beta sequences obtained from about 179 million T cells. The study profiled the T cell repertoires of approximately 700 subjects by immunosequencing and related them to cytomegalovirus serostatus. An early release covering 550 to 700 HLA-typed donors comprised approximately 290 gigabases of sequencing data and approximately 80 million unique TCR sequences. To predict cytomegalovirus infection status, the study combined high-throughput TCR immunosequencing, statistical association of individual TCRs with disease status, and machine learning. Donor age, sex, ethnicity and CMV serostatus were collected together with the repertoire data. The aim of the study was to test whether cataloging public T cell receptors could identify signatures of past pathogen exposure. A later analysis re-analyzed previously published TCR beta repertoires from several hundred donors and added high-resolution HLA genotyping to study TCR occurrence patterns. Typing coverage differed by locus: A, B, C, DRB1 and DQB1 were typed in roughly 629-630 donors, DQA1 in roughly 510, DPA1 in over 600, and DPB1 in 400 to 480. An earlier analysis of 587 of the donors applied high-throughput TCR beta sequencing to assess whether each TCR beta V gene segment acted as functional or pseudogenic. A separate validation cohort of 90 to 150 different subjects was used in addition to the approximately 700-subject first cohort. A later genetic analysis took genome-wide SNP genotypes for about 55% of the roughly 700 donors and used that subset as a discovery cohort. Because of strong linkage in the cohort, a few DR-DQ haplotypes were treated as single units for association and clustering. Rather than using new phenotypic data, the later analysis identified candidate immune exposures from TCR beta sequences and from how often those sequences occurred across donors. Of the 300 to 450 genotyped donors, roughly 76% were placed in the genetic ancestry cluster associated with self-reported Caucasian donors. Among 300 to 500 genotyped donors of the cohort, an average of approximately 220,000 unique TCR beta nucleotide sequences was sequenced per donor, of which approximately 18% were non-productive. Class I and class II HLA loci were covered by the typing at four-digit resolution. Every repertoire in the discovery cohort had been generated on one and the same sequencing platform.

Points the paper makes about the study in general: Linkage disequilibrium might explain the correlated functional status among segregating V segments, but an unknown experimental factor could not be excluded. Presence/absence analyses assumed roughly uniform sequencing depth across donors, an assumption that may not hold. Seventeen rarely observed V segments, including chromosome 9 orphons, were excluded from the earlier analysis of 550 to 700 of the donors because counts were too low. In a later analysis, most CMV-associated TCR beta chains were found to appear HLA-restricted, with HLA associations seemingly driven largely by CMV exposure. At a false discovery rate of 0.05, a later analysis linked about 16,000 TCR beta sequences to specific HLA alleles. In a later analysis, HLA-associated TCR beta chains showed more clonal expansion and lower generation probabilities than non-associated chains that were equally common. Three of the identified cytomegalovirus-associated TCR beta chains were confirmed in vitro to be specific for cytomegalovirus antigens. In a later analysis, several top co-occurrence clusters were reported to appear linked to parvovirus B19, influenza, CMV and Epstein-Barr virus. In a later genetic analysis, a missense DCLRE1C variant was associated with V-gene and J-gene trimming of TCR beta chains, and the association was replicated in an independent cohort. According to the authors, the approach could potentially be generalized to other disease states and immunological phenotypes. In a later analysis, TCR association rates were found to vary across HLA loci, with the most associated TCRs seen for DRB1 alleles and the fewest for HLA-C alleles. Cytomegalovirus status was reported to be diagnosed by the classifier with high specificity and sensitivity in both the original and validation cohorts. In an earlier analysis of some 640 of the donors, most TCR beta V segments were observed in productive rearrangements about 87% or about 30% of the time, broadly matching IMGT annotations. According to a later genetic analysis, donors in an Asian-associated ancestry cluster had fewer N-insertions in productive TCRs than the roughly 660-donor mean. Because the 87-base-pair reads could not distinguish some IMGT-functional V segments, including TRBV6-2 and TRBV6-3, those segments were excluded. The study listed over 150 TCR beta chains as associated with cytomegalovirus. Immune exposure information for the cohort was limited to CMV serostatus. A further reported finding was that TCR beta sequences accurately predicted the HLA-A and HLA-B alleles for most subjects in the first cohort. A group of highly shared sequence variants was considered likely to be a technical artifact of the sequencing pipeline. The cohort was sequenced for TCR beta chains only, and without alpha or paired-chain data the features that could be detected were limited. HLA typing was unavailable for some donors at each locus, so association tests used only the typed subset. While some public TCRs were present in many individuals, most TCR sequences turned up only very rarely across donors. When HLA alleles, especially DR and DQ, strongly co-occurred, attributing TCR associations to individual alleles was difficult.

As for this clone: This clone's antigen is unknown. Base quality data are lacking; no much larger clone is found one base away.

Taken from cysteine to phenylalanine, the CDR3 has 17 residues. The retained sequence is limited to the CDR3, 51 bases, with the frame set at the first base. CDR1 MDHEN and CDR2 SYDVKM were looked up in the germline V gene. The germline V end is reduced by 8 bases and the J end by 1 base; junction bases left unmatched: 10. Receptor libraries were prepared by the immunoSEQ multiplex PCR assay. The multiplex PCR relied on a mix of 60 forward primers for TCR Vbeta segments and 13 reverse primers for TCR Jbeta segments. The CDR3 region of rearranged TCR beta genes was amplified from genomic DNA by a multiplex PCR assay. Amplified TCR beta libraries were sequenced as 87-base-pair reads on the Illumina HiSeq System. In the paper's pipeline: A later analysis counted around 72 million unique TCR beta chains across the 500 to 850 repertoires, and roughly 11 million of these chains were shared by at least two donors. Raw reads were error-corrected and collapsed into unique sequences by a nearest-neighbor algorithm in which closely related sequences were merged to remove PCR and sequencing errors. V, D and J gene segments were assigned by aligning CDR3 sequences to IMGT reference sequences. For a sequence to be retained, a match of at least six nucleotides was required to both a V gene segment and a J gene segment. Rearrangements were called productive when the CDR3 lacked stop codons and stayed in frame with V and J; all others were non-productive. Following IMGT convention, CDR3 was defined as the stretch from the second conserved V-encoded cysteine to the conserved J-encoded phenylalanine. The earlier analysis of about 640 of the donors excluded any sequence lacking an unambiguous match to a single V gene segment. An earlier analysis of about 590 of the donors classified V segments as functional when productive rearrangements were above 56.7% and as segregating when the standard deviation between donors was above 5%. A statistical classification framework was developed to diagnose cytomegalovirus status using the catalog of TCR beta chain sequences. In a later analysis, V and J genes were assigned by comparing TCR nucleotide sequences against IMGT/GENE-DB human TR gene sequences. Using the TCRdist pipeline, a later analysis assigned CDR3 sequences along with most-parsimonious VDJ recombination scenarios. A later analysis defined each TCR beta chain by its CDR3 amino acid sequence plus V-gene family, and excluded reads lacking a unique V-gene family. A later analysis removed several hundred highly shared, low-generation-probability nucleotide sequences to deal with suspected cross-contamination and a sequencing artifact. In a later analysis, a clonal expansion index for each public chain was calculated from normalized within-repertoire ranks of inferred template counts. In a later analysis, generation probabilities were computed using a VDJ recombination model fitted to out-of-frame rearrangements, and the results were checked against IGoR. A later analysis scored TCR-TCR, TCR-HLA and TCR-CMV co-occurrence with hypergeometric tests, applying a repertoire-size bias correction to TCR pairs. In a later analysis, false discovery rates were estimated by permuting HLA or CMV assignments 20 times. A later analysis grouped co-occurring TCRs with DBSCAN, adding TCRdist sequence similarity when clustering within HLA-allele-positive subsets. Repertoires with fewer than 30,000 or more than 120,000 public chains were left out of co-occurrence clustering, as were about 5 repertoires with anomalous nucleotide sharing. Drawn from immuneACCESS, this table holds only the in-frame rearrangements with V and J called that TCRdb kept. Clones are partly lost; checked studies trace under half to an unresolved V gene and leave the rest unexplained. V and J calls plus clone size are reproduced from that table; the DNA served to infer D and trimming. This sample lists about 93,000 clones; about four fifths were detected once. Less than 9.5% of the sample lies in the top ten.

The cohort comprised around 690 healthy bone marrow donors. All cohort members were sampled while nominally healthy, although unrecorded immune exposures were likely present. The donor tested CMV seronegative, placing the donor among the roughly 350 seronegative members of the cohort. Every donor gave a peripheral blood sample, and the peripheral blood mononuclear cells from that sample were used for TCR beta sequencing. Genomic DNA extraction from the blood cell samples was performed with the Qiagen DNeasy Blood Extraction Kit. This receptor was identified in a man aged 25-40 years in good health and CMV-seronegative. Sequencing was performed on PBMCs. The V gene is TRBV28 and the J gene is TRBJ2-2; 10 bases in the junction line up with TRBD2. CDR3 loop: CASRLAGLPQNTGELFF. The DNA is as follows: TGTGCCAGCCGACTAGCGGGCCTGCCCCAGAACACCGGGGAGCTGTTTTTT.